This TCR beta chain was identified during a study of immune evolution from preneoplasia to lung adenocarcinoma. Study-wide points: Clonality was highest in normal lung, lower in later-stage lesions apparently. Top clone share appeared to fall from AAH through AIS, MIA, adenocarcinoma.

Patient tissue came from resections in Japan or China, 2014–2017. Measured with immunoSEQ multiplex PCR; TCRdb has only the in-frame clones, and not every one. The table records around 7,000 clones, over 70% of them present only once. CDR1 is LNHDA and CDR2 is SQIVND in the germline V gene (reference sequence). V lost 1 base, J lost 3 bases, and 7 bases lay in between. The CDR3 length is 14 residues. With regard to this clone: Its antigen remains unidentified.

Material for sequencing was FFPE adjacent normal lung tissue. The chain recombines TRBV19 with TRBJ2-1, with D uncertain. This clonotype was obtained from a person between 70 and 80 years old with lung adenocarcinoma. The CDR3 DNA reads TGTGCCAGTAGTATAGGGGGTTTCTACAATGAGCAGTTCTTC. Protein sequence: CASSIGGFYNEQFF.